What follows is one T cell receptor beta chain and its context. Assay used: immunoSEQ multiplex PCR; TCRdb lists only in-frame clones, some missing. The data hold hundreds of thousands of clones, with 89% observed a single time. These data belong to a study of blood T cell repertoires in COVID-19. This CDR3 is 12 amino acids long. Trimming left V 6 bases short and J 4 bases short, with 7 bases between. Germline V gene data show CDR1 as WSHSY and CDR2 as SAAADI. Material: peripheral blood. This clonotype was obtained from a man aged 55 to 70 who had recovered from COVID-19. This chain connects TRBV10-2 to TRBJ1-5, with D possibly TRBD1 on 5 matching bases. This CDR3 reads CASRGLNQPQHF. CDR3 sequence (DNA): TGCGCCAGCAGGGGGCTTAATCAGCCCCAGCATTTT.